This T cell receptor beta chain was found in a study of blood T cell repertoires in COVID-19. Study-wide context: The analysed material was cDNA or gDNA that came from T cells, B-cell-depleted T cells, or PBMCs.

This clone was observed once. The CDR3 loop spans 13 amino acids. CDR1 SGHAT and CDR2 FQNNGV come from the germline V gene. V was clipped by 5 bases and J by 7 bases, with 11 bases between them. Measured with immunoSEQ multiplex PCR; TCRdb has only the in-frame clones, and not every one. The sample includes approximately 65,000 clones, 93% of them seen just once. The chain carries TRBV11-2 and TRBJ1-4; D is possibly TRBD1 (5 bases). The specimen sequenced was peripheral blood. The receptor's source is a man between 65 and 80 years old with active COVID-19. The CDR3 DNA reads TGTGCCAGCAGCCTAGGGAGGGGTGAAAAACTGTTTTTT. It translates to CASSLGRGEKLFF. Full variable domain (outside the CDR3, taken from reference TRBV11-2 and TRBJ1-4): EAGVAQSPRYKIIEKRQSVAFWCNPISGHATLYWYQQILGQGPKLLIQFQNNGVVDDSQLPKDRFSAERLKGVDSTLKIQPAKLEDSAVYLCASSLGRGEKLFFGSGTQLSVL.